One TCR beta chain is described in this entry. The table came from immunoSEQ multiplex PCR; TCRdb's copy has only in-frame clones and leaves some out. This repertoire shows approximately 54,000 clones, about 77% found once; its top ten account for 3% to 4%. The data belong to a study of early stage breast cancer tumors. Trimming cost V 6 bases and J 1 base; bases outside gene matches: 4. Germline CDR1 SGHRS, CDR2 YFSETQ. The CDR3 extends over 14 amino acids. The sample consisted of blood. This TCR was sampled from a person in their 40s with breast cancer. The chain employs TRBV5-1 and TRBJ2-7, with 10 bases matching TRBD2. Here the CDR3 reads CASNPGLASYEQYF. CDR3 DNA sequence: TGCGCCAGCAATCCGGGACTAGCGTCCTACGAGCAGTACTTC.